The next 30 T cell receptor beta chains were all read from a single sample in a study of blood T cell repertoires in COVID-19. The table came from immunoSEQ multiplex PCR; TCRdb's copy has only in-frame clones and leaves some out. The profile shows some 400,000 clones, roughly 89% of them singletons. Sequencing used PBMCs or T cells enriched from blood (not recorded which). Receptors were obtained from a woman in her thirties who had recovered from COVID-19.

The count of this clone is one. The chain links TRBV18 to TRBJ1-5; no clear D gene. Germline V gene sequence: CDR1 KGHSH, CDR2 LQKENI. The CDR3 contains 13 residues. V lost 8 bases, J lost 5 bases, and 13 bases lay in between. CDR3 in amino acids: CASHGEPDQPQHF. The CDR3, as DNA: TGTGCCAGCCACGGGGAGCCAGATCAGCCCCAGCATTTT.

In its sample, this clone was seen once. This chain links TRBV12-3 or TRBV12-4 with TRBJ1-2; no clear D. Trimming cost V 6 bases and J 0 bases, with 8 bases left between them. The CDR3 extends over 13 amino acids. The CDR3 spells CASRTKTNYGYTF. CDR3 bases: TGTGCCAGCAGGACAAAGACTAACTATGGCTACACCTTC.

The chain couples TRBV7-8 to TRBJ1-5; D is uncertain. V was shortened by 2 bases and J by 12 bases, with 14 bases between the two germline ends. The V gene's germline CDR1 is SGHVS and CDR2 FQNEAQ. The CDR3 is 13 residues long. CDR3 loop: CASSLSPRVIQHF. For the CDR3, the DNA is TGTGCCAGCAGCTTATCCCCCCGTGTTATCCAGCATTTT.

This CDR3 is CASSFDRNTGELFF. The CDR3 DNA is TGTGCCAGCAGCTTTGACAGAAACACCGGGGAGCTGTTTTTT. V is TRBV7-2 and J is TRBJ2-2; maybe TRBD1 (5 bases). The germline V and J ends were trimmed by 3 bases and 2 bases, with 7 bases remaining between them. This CDR3 is built from 14 residues. Per germline, CDR1 SGHTA and CDR2 FQGNSA.

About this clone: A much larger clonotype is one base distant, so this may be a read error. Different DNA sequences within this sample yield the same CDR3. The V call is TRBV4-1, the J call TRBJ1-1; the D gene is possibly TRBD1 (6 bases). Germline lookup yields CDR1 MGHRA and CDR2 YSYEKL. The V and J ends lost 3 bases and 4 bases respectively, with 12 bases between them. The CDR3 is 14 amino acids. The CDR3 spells CASSHSQGFTEAFF. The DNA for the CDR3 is TGCGCCAGCAGCCACTCACAGGGTTTCACTGAAGCTTTCTTT.

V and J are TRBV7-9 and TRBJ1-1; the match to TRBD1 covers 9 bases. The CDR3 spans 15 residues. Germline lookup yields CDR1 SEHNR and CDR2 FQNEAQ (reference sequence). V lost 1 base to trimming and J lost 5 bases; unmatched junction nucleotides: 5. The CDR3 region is CASSLGDRDRTEAFF. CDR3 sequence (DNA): TGTGCCAGCAGCTTAGGGGACAGGGACCGGACTGAAGCTTTCTTT.

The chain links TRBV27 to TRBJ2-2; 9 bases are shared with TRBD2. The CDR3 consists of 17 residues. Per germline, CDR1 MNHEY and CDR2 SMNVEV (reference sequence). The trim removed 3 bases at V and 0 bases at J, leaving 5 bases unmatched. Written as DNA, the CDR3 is TGTGCCAGCAGTTTGTTAGCGGGAGCCTCGAACACCGGGGAGCTGTTTTTT. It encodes CASSLLAGASNTGELFF.

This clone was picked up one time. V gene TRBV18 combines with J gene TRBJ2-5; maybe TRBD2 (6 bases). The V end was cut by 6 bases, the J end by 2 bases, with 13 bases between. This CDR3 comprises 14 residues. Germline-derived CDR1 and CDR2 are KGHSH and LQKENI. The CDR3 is CASSPGGGQETQYF. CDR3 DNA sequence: TGTGCCAGCTCGCCTGGCGGAGGGCAAGAGACCCAGTACTTC. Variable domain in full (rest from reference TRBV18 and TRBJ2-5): NAGVMQNPRHLVRRRGQEARLRCSPMKGHSHVYWYRQLPEEGLKFMVYLQKENIIDESGMPKERFSAEFPKEGPSILRIQQVVRGDSAAYFCASSPGGGQETQYFGPGTRLLVL.

The CDR3 loop reads CASSDDSPRLAGTQYF. The CDR3 bases are TGTGCCAGCAGCGACGATTCCCCGAGACTAGCGGGGACCCAGTACTTC. The V gene is TRBV6-2 or TRBV6-3, the J gene TRBJ2-5, with TRBD2 matching 10 bases. The CDR3 is 16 amino acids. The trim removed 6 bases at V and 7 bases at J, leaving 14 bases unmatched. CDR1 is MNHEY, CDR2 SVGEGT, per germline.

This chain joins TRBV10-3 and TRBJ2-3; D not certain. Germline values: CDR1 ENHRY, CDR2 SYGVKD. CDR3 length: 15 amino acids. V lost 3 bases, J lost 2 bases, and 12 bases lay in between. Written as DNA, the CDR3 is TGTGCCATCAGTGACCGGGTGCATCCCACAGATACGCAGTATTTT. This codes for CAISDRVHPTDTQYF.

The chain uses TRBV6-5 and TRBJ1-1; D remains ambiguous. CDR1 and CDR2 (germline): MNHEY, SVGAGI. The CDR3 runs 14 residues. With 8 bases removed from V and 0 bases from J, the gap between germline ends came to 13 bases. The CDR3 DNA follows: TGTGCCAGCGCGGCGGGATTCATGAACACTGAAGCTTTCTTT. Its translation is CASAAGFMNTEAFF.

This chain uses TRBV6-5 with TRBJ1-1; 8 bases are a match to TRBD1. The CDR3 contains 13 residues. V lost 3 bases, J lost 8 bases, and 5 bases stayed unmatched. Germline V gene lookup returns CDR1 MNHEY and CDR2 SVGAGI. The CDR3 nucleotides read TGTGCCAGCAGTTATTTAAACAGGGGGGAAGCTTTCTTT. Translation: CASSYLNRGEAFF.

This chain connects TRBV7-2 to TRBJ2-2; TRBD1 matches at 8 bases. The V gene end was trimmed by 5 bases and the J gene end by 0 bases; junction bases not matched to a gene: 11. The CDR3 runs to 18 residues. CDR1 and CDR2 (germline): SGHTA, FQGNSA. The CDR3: CASSKRFRTGTNTGELFF. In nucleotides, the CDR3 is TGTGCCAGCAGCAAAAGATTCCGGACAGGGACGAACACCGGGGAGCTGTTTTTT.

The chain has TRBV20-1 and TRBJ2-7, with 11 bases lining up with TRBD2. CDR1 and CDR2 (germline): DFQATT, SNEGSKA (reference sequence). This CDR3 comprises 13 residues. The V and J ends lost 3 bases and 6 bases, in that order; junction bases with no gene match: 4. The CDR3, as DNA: TGCAGTGCTAGTGTTCTAGCGGGAGGCGAGCAGTACTTC. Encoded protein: CSASVLAGGEQYF.

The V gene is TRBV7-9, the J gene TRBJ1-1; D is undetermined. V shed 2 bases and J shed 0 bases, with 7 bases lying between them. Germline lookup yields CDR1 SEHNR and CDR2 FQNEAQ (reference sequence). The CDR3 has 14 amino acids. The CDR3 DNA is TGTGCCAGCAGCTTACAGGCCTTGAACACTGAAGCTTTCTTT. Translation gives CASSLQALNTEAFF. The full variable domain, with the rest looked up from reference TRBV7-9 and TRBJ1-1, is DTGVSQNPRHKITKRGQNVTFRCDPISEHNRLYWYRQTLGQGPEFLTYFQNEAQLEKSRLLSDRFSAERPKGSFSTLEIQRTEQGDSAMYLCASSLQALNTEAFFGQGTRLTVV.

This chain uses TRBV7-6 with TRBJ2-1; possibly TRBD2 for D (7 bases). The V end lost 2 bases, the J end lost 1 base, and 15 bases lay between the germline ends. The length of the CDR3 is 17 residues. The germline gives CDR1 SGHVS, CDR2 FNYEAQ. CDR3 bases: TGTGCCAGCAGCTTACTAAGTGGGGGGGCATCCTACAATGAGCAGTTCTTC. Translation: CASSLLSGGASYNEQFF.

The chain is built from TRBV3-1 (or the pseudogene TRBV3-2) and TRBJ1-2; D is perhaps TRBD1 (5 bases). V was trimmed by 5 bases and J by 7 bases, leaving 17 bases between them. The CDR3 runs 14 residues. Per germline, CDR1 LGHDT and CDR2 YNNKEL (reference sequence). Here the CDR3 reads CASSGTQGDGGYTF. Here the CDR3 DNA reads TGTGCCAGCAGCGGAACTCAGGGCGATGGTGGCTACACCTTC.

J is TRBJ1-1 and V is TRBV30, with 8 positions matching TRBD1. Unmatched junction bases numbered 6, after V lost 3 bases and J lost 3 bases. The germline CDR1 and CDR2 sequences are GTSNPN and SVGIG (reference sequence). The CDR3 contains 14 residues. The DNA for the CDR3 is TGTGCCTGGAGCGGACAGGGATTGGACACTGAAGCTTTCTTT. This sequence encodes CAWSGQGLDTEAFF.

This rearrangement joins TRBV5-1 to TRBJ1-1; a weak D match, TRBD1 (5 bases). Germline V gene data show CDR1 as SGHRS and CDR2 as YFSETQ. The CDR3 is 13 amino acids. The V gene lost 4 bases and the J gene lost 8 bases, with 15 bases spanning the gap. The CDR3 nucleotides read TGCGCCAGCAGCAGCCTAGGGGTATCCGAAGCTTTCTTT. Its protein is CASSSLGVSEAFF.

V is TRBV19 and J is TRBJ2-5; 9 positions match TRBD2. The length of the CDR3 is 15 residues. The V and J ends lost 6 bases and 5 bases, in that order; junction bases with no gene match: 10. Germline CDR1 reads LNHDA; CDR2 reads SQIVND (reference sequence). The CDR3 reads CASRAISGREETQYF. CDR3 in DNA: TGTGCCAGTAGGGCAATTAGCGGGAGAGAGGAGACCCAGTACTTC.

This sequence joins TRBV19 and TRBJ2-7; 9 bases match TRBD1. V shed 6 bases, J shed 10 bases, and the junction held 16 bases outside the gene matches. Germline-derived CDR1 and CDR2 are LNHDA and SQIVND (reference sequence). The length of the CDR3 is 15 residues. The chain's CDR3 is CASSPGTGKRGGQYF. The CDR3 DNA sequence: TGTGCCAGTAGCCCCGGGACAGGGAAGAGAGGGGGACAGTACTTC.

The CDR3 is CASRQDRGGNQPQHF. In DNA, the CDR3 is TGTGCCAGCAGGCAGGACAGGGGAGGCAATCAGCCCCAGCATTTT. The chain combines TRBV2 with TRBJ1-5; 9 bases are a match to TRBD1. Looked up from germline, CDR1 is SNHLY and CDR2 is FYNNEI. The CDR3 totals 15 residues. Unmatched junction bases numbered 5, after V lost 6 bases and J lost 2 bases.

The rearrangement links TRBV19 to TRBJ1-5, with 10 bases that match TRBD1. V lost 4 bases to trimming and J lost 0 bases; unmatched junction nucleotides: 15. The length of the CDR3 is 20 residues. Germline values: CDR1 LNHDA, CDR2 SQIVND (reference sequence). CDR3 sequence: CASSRGRRDRGPYSNQPQHF. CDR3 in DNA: TGTGCCAGTAGTAGGGGACGCCGGGACAGGGGCCCCTATAGCAATCAGCCCCAGCATTTT. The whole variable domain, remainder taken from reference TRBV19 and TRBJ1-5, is DGGITQSPKYLFRKEGQNVTLSCEQNLNHDAMYWYRQDPGQGLRLIYYSQIVNDFQKGDIAEGYSVSREKKESFPLTVTSAQKNPTAFYLCASSRGRRDRGPYSNQPQHFGDGTRLSIL.

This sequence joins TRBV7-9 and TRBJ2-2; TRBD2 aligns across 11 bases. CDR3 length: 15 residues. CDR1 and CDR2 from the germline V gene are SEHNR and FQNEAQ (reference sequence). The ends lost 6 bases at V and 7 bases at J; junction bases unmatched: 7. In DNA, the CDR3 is TGTGCCAGCAGTGTTAGCGGGAGGGACCGCGGGGAGCTGTTTTTT. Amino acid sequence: CASSVSGRDRGELFF.

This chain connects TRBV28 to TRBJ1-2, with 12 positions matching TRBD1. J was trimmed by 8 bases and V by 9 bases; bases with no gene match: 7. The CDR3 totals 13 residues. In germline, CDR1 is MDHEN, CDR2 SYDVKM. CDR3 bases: TGTGCCAGTAGAGGGACAGGGGGCATGGGCTACACCTTC. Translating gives CASRGTGGMGYTF.

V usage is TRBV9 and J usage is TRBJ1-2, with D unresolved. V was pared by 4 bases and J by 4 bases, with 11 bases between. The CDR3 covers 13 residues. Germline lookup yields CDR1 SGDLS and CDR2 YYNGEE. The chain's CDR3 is CASSPDTVYGYTF. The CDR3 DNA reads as TGTGCCAGCAGCCCCGACACAGTCTATGGCTACACCTTC. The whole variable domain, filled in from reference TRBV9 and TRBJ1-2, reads DSGVTQTPKHLITATGQRVTLRCSPRSGDLSVYWYQQSLDQGLQFLIQYYNGEERAKGNILERFSAQQFPDLHSELNLSSLELGDSALYFCASSPDTVYGYTFGSGTRLTVV.

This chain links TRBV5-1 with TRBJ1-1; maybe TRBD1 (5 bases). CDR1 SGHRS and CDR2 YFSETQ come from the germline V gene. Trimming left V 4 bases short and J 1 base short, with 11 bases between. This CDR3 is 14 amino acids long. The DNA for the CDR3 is TGCGCCAGCAGCCACGGAACAGGGAACACTGAAGCTTTCTTT. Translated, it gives CASSHGTGNTEAFF. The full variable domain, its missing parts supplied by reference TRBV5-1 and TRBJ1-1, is KAGVTQTPRYLIKTRGQQVTLSCSPISGHRSVSWYQQTPGQGLQFLFEYFSETQRNKGNFPGRFSGRQFSNSRSEMNVSTLELGDSALYLCASSHGTGNTEAFFGQGTRLTVV.

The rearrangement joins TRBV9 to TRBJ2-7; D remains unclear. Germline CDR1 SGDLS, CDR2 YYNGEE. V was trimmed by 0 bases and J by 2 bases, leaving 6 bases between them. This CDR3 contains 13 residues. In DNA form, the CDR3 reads TGTGCCAGCAGCGTAGATGTTACCTACGAGCAGTACTTC. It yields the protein CASSVDVTYEQYF.

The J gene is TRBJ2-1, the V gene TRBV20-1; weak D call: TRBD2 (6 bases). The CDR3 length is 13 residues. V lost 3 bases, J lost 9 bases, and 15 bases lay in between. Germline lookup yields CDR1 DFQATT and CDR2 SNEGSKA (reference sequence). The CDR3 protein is CSASGSGEGEQFF. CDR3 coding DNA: TGCAGTGCTAGTGGTAGCGGAGAGGGTGAGCAGTTCTTC.

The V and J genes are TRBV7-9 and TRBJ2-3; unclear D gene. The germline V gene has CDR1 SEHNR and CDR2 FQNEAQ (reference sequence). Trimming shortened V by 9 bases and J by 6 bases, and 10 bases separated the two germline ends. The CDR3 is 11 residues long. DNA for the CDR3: TGTGCCAGTGAAACTTCCGATACGCAGTATTTT. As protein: CASETSDTQYF. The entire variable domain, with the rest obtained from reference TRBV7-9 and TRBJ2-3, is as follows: DTGVSQNPRHKITKRGQNVTFRCDPISEHNRLYWYRQTLGQGPEFLTYFQNEAQLEKSRLLSDRFSAERPKGSFSTLEIQRTEQGDSAMYLCASETSDTQYFGPGTRLTVL.